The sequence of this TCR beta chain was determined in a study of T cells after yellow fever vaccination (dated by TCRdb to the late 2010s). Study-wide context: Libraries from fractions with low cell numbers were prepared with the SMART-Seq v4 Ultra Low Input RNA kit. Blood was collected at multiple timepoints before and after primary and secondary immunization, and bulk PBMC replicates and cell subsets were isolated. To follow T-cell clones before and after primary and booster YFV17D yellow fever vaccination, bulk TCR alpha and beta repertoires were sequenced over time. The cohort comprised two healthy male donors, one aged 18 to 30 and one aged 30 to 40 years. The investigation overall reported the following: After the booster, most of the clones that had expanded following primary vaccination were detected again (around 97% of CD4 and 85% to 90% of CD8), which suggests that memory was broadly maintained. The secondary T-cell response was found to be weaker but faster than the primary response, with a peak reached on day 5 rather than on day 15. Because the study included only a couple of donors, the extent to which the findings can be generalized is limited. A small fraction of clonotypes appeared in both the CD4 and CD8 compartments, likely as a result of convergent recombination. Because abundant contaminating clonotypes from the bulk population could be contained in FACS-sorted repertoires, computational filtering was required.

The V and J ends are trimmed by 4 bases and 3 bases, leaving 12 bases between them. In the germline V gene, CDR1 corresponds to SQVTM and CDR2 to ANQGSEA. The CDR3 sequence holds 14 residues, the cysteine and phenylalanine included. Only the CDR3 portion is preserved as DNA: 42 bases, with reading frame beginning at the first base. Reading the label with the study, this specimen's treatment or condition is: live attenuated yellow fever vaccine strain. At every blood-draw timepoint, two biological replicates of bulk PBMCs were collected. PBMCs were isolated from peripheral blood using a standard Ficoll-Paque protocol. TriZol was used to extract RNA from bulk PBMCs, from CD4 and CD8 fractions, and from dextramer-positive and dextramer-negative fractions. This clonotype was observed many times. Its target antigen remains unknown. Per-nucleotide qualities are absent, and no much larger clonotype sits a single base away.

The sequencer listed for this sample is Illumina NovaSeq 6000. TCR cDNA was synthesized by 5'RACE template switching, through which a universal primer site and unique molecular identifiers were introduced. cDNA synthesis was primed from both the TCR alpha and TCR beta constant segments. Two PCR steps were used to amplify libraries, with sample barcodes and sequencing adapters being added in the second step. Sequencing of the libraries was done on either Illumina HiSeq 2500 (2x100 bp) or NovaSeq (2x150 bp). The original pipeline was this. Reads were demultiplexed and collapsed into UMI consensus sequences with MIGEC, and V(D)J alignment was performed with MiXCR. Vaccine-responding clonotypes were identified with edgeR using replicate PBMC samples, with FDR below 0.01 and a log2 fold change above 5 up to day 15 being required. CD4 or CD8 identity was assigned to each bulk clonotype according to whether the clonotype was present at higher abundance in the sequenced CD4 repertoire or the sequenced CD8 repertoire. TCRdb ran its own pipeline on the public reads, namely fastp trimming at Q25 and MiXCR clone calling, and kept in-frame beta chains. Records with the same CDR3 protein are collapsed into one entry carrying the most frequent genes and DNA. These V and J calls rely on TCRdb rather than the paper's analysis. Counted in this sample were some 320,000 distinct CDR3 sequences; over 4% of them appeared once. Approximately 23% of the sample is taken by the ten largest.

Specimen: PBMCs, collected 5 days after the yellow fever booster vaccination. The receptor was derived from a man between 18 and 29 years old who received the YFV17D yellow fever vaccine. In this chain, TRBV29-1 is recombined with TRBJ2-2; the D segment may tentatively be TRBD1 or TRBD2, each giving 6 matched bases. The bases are TGCAGCGTTGTTGGGGGGCTGGACACCGGGGAGCTGTTTTTT. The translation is CSVVGGLDTGELFF.